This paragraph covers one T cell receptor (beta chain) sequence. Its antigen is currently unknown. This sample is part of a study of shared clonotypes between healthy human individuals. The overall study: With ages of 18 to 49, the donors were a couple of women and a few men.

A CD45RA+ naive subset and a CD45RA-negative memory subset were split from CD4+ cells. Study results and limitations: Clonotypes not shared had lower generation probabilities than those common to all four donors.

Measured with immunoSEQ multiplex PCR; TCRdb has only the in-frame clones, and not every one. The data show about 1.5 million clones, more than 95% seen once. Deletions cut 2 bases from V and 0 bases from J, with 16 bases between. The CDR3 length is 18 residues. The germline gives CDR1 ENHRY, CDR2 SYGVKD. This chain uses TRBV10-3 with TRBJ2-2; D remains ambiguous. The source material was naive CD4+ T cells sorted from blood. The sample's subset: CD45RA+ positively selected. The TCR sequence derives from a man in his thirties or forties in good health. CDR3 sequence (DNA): TGTGCCATCAGTGAGCCAACGGACGCACGCGCGAACACCGGGGAGCTGTTTTTT. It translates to CAISEPTDARANTGELFF.